Each of the 8 T cell receptor beta chains below was sequenced from the same sample in a study of a mutant IDH1 vaccine in newly diagnosed glioma. Method: immunoSEQ multiplex PCR; TCRdb's copy keeps in-frame clones and lacks some. The sample contains some 50,000 clones, about two thirds of which appear only once. Time point: week 47, end of study. Doses consisted of 300 ug of mutant IDH1 20-mer peptide each, paired with topical imiquimod. Which antigens these TCRs recognize remains unknown. Sample: peripheral blood mononuclear cells (PBMCs), taken from a glioma patient whose treatment included an IDH1 peptide vaccine. These receptors originate from a man aged 35-49 years with glioma. Some clones in this sample may be carry-over from other donors' samples.

The chain combines TRBV27 with TRBJ2-3, with 11 bases aligning to TRBD2. The germline CDR1 and CDR2 sequences are MNHEY and SMNVEV (reference sequence). The V segment lost 6 bases and the J segment 7 bases; nucleotides outside the gene matches: 9. The CDR3 totals 15 residues. The CDR3 sequence: CASRILSGGANTQYF. The CDR3 DNA reads as TGTGCCAGCAGGATTCTTAGCGGGGGGGCGAATACGCAGTATTTT.

This chain links TRBV9 with TRBJ2-3; D not certain. Trimming shortened V by 3 bases and J by 1 base, and 3 bases separated the two germline ends. This CDR3 contains 12 residues. Looked up from germline, CDR1 is SGDLS and CDR2 is YYNGEE. The CDR3 DNA is TGTGCCAGCAGCGGTCGCACAGATACGCAGTATTTT. It yields the protein CASSGRTDTQYF.

This chain joins TRBV6-1 and TRBJ2-2, with D tentatively TRBD2 (6 bases). V was pared by 8 bases and J by 2 bases, with 12 bases between. Looked up from germline, CDR1 is MNHNS and CDR2 is SASEGT. CDR3 length equals 14 residues. The CDR3 reads CASPPRGNTGELFF. DNA for the CDR3: TGTGCCAGCCCCCCGCGGGGAAACACCGGGGAGCTGTTTTTT.

This sequence joins TRBV9 and TRBJ2-3, with 8 bases aligning to TRBD2. With 0 bases clipped from V and 3 bases from J, the junction kept 9 bases outside the gene matches. CDR3 length: 17 residues. Germline V lookup: CDR1 SGDLS, CDR2 YYNGEE. The chain's CDR3 is CASSVATRGGRTDTQYF. The CDR3 DNA sequence: TGTGCCAGCAGCGTAGCTACCCGGGGGGGGCGAACAGATACGCAGTATTTT.

This clone was detected a few times. This chain connects TRBV4-2 to TRBJ1-5; D unclear. Germline values: CDR1 LGHNA, CDR2 YNFKEQ. The CDR3 runs to 15 residues. V was clipped by 0 bases and J by 6 bases, with 12 bases between them. Here the CDR3 reads CASSQEDGESQPQHF. CDR3 nucleotides: TGTGCCAGCAGCCAAGAAGATGGTGAGAGTCAGCCCCAGCATTTT.

V gene TRBV7-2 combines with J gene TRBJ2-7, with D perhaps TRBD1 (6 bases). Germline V gene lookup returns CDR1 SGHTA and CDR2 FQGNSA. This CDR3 has 18 residues. V lost 4 bases, J lost 4 bases, and 26 bases lay in between. This chain's CDR3 is CASSSGTASTGRRYEQYF. DNA of the CDR3: TGTGCCAGCAGCTCAGGAACTGCCTCGACAGGCCGACGGTACGAGCAGTACTTC.

This clone was detected a few times. V is TRBV13 and J is TRBJ2-5; a weak D match, TRBD2 (5 bases). Germline CDR1 is PRHDT and CDR2 is FYEKMQ (reference sequence). The CDR3 is 13 amino acids. The germline V and J ends were trimmed by 5 bases and 5 bases, with 12 bases remaining between them. CDR3 protein: CASSLRGVETQYF. CDR3 sequence (DNA): TGTGCCAGCAGCCTTCGGGGAGTGGAGACCCAGTACTTC.

This clone came up a few times. The chain employs TRBV5-5 and TRBJ1-6; D remains ambiguous. CDR1 is SGHKS and CDR2 is YYEKEE in the germline V gene (reference sequence). The CDR3 is 13 amino acids. With 6 bases removed from V and 5 bases from J, the gap between germline ends came to 9 bases. The CDR3 spells CASTVADNSPLHF. The CDR3 DNA follows: TGTGCCAGCACTGTGGCAGATAATTCACCCCTCCACTTT.